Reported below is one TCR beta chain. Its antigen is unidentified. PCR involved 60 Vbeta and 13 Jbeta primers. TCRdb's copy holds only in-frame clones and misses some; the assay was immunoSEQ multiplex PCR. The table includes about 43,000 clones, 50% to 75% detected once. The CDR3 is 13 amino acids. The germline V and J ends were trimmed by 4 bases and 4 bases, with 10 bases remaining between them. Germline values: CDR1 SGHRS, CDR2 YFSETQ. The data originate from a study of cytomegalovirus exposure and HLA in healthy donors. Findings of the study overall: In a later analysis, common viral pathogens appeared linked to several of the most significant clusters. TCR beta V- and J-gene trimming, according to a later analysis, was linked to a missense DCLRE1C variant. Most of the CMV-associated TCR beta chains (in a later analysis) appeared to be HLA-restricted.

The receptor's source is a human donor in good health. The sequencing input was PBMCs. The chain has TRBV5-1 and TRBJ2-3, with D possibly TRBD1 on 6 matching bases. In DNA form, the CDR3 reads TGCGCCAGCAGCCCCAGGACAGCAGATACGCAGTATTTT. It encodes CASSPRTADTQYF.